This T cell receptor beta chain appears in the sequencing data of a study of shared clonotypes between healthy human individuals. Study-level results: The study found approximately 5% of naive CD4 clonotypes shared across a handful of donors. Memory subsets generally showed lower estimated richness than naive subsets.

Details on this clone: The antigen is unknown.

Some clones are missing from TCRdb's copy, which holds only in-frame ones; the method was immunoSEQ multiplex PCR. This sample has about 2.2 million clones, with 85% to 95% found just once. CD8 cells regarded as naive lacked CD45RO, were positively chosen for CCR7, and omitted terminally differentiated effector memory CD45RA+ cells. CDR1 and CDR2 (germline): SGDLS, YYNGEE. This CDR3 contains 14 residues. The sequence was obtained from a man in his late teens or twenties in good health. Some clones in this sample may be carry-over from other donors' samples. This chain links TRBV9 with TRBJ1-2; TRBD1 is a possible D gene (5 bases). Sequencing was done on a sample of naive CD8+ T cells from PBMCs. The CDR3 bases are TGTGCGACTAGCGAGGGGTCGTCGAGGGATGGCTACACCTTC. This codes for CATSEGSSRDGYTF.